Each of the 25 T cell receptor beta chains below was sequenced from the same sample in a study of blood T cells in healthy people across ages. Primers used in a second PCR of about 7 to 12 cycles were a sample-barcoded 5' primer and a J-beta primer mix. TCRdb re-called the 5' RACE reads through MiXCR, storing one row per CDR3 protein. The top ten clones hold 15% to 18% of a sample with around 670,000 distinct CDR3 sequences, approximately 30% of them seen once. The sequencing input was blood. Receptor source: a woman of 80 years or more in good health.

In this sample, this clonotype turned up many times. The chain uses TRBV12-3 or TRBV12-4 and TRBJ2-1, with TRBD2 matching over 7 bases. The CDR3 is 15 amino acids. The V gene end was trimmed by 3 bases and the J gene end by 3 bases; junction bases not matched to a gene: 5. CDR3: CASSLRLAVYNEQFF. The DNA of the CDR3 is TGTGCCAGCAGTTTGCGCCTAGCGGTCTACAATGAGCAGTTCTTC.

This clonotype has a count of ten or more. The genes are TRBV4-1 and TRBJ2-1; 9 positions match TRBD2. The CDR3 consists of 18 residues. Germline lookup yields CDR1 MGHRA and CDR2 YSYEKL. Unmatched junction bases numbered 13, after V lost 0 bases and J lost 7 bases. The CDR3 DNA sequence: TGCGCCAGCAGCCAAGATGTTCAGGCGGGGGGGCCGAGGAATGAGCAGTTCTTC. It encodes CASSQDVQAGGPRNEQFF.

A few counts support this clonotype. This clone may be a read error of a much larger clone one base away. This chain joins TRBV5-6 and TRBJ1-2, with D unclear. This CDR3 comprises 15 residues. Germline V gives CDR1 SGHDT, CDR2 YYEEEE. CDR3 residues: CASSLGLISNHGYTF. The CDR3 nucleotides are TGTGCCAGCAGCTTGGGACTCATCTCTAACCATGGCTACACCTTC.

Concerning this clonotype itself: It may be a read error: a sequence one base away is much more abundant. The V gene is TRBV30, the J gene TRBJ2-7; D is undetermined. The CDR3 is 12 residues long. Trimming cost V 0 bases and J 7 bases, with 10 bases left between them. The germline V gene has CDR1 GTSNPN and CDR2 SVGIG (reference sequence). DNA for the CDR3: TGTGCCTGGAGTGTGGGCTACAATGAGCAGTACTTC. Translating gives CAWSVGYNEQYF.

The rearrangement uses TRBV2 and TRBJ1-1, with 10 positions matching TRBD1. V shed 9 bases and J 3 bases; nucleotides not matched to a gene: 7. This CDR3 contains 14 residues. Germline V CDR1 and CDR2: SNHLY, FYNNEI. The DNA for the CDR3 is TGTGCCAGTGGGCTGGACAGGGGGGACACTGAAGCTTTCTTT. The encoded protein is CASGLDRGDTEAFF.

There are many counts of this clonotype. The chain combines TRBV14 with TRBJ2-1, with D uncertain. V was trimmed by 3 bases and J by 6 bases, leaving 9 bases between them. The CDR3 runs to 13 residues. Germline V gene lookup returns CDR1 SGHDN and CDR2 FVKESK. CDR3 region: CASSQLGSNEQFF. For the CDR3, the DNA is TGTGCCAGCAGCCAGTTAGGGTCCAATGAGCAGTTCTTC.

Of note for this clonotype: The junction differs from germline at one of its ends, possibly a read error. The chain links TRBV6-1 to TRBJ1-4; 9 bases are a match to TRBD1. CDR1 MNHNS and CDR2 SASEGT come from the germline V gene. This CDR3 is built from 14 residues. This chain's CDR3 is CASRHRGRDEKRFF. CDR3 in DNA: TGTGCCAGCAGGCACAGGGGGCGAGATGAAAAACGGTTTTTT.

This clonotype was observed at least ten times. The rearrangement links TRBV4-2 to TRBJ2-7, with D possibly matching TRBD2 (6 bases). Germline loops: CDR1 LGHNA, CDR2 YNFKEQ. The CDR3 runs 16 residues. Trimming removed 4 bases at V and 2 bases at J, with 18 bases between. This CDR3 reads CASSPGRGSPAYEQYF. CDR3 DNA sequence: TGTGCCAGCAGCCCCGGTCGGGGGTCTCCTGCCTACGAGCAGTACTTC.

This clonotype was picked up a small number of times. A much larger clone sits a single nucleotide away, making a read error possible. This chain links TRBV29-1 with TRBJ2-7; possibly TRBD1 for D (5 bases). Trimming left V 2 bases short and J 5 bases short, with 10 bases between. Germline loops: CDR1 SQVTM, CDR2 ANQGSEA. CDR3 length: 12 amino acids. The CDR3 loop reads CSVEKQGNEQYF. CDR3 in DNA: TGCAGCGTTGAAAAGCAGGGCAACGAGCAGTACTTC.

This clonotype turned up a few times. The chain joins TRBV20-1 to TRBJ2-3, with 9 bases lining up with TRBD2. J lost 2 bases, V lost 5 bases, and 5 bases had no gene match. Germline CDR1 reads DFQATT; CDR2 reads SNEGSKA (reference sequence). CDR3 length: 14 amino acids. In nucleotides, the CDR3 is TGCAGTGCTTTACAGCGGGGGGCCACAGATACGCAGTATTTT. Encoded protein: CSALQRGATDTQYF.

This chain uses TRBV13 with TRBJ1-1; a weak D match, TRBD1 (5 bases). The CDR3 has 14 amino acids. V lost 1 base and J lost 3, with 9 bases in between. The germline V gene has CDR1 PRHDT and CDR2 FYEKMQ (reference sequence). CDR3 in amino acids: CASSLESRDTEAFF. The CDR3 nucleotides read TGTGCCAGCAGCTTAGAGTCCAGGGACACTGAAGCTTTCTTT.

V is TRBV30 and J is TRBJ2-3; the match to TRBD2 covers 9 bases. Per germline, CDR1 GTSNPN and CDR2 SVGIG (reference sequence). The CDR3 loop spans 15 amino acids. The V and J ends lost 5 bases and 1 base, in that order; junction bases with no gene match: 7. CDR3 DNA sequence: TGTGCCTGGGTATCAAAGCGGGGGGGCACAGATACGCAGTATTTT. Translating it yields CAWVSKRGGTDTQYF.

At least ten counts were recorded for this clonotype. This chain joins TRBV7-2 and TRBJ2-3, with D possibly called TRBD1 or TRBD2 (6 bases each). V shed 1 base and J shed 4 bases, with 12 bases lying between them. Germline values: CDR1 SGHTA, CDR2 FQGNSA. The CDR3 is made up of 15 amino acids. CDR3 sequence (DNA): TGTGCCAGCAGCTTAGGTCTAGGGGGGTCAGATACGCAGTATTTT. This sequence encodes CASSLGLGGSDTQYF.

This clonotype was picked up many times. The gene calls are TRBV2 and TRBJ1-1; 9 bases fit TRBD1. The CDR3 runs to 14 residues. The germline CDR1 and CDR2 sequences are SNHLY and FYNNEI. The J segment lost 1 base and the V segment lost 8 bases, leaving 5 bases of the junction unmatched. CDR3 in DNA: TGTGCCAGCGAACCACAGGGGGCGAACACTGAAGCTTTCTTT. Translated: CASEPQGANTEAFF.

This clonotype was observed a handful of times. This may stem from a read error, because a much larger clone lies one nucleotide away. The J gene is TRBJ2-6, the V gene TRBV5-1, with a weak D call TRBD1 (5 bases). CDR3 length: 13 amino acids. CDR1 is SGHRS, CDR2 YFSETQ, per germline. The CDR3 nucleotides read TGCGCCAGCAGCTTGGTTGGGGCCAACGTCCGGACTTTC. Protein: CASSLVGANVRTF.

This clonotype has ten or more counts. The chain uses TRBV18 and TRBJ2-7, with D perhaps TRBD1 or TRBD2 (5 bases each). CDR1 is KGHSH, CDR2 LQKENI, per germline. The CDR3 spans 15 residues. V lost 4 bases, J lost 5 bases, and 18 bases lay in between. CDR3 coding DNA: TGTGCCAGCTCACTTCCGGGACCCCTCCTGAACGAGCAGTACTTC. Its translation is CASSLPGPLLNEQYF.

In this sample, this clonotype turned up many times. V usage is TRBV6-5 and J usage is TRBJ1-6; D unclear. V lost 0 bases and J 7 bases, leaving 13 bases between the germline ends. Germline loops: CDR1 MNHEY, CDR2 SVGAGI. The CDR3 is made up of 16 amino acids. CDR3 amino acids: CASSYSGLTANSPLHF. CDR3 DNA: TGTGCCAGCAGTTACTCGGGTCTCACCGCGAATTCACCCCTCCACTTT.

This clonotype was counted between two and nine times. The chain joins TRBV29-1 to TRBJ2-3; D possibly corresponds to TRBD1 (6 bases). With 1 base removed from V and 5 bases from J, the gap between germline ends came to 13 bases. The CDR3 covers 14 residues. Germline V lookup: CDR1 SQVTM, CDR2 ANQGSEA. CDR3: CSVEVSGVGDTQYF. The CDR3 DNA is TGCAGCGTTGAAGTGTCAGGGGTAGGAGATACGCAGTATTTT.

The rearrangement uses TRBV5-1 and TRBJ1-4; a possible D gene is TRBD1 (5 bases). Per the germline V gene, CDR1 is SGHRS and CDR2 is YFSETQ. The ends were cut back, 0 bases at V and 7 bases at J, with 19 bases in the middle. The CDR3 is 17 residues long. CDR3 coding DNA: TGCGCCAGCAGCTTGGCCAGAGGACCCGCCGGGGGTGAAAAACTGTTTTTT. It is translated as CASSLARGPAGGEKLFF. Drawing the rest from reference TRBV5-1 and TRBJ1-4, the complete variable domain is KAGVTQTPRYLIKTRGQQVTLSCSPISGHRSVSWYQQTPGQGLQFLFEYFSETQRNKGNFPGRFSGRQFSNSRSEMNVSTLELGDSALYLCASSLARGPAGGEKLFFGSGTQLSVL.

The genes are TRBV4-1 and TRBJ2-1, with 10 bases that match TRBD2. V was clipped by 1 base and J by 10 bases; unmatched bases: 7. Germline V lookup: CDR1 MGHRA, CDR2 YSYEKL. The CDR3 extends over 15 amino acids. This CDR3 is CASSQGLAGVYEQFF. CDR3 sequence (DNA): TGCGCCAGCAGCCAAGGCCTAGCGGGGGTTTACGAGCAGTTCTTC.

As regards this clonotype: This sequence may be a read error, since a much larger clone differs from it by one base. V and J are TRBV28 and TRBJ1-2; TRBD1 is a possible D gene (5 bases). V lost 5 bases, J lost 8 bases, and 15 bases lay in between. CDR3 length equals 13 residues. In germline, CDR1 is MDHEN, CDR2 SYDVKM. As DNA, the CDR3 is TGTGCCAGCAGTCGGGGCGGCTATCAAGGCTACACCTTC. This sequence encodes CASSRGGYQGYTF.

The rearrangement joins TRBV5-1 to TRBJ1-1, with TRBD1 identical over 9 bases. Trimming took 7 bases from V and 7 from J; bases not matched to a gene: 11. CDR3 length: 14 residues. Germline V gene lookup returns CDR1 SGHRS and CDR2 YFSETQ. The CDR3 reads CASGPTGGKVEAFF. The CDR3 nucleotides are TGCGCCAGCGGGCCAACAGGGGGCAAGGTTGAAGCTTTCTTT. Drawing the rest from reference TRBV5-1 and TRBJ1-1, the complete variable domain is KAGVTQTPRYLIKTRGQQVTLSCSPISGHRSVSWYQQTPGQGLQFLFEYFSETQRNKGNFPGRFSGRQFSNSRSEMNVSTLELGDSALYLCASGPTGGKVEAFFGQGTRLTVV.

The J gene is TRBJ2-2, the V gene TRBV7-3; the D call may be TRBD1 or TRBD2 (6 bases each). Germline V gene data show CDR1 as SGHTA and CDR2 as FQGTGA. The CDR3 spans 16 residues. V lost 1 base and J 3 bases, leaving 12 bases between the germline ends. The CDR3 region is CASSLIGGRDTGELFF. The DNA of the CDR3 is TGTGCCAGCAGCTTAATTGGGGGGCGCGACACCGGGGAGCTGTTTTTT.

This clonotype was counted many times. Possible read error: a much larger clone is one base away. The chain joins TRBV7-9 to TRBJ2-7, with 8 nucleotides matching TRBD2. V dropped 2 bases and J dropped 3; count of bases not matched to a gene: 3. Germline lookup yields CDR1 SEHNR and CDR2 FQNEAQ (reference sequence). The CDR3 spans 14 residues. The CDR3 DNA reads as TGTGCCAGCAGCTTATCGGGACTAGGCTACGAGCAGTACTTC. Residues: CASSLSGLGYEQYF.

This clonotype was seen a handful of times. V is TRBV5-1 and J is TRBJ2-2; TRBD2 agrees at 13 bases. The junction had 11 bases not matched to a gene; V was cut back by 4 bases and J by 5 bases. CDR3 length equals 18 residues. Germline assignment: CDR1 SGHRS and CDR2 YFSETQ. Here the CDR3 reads CASSGQGLAGVATGELFF. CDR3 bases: TGCGCCAGCAGCGGACAAGGACTAGCGGGGGTAGCGACCGGGGAGCTGTTTTTT.